One T cell receptor (beta chain) is described in this entry. Its antigen is unidentified. This entry belongs to a study of identical twins. Broader study findings: Twins shared out-of-frame alpha sequences with excess low generation probability. Out-of-frame TCR alpha sharing observed in monozygotic twins exceeded model estimates.

TCRdb processed the 5' RACE reads anew with MiXCR; each CDR3 protein has one entry. The data contain around 250,000 distinct CDR3 sequences, about 8.5% of them singletons. The same sample was also used in a study of yellow fever vaccine responses in identical twins.

Sequencing used CD8+ T cells sorted from blood. This TCR was sampled from a woman between 18 and 29 years old in good health.

CDR3 bases: TGTGCCAGCAGCCCTGGGACTAGCGCGGCCTACGAGCAGTACTTC. It codes for CASSPGTSAAYEQYF. The V and J genes are TRBV6-2 or TRBV6-3 and TRBJ2-7; TRBD2 aligns across 10 bases. The CDR3 length is 15 residues. In germline, CDR1 is MNHEY, CDR2 SVGEGT. The V and J ends lost 6 bases and 2 bases, in that order; junction bases with no gene match: 7.